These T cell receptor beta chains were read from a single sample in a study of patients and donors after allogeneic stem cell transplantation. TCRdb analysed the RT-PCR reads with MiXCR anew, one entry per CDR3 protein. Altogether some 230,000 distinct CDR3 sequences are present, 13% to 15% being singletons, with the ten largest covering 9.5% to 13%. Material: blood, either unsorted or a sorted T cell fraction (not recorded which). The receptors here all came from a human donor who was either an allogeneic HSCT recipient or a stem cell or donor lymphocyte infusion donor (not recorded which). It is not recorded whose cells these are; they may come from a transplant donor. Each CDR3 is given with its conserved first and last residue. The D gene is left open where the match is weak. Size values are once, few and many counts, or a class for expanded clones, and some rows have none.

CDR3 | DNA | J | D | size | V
CASSHPDRGHSPLHF | TGTGCCAGCAGCCACCCGGACAGGGGGCACTCACCCCTCCACTTT | TRBJ1-6 | TRBD1 | - | TRBV3-1
CASSLTMGAKETQYF | TGTGCTAGCAGCCTGACCATGGGGGCCAAAGAGACCCAGTACTTC | TRBJ2-5 | - | - | TRBV7-7
CSAQTVYGQPQHF | TGCAGTGCCCAGACGGTTTACGGGCAGCCCCAGCATTTT | TRBJ1-5 | - | many | TRBV20-1
CASSLGIKPQHF | TGTGCCAGCAGCTTAGGGATCAAGCCCCAGCATTTT | TRBJ1-5 | - | - | TRBV7-8
CASSLGQAGELFF | TGCGCCAGCAGCTTGGGACAGGCCGGGGAGCTGTTTTTT | TRBJ2-2 | - | - | TRBV5-1
CASSTEGYNEQFF | TGTGCCAGCAGTACGGAGGGATACAATGAGCAGTTCTTC | TRBJ2-1 | - | - | TRBV2
CSALQTGRIYNEQFF | TGCAGTGCTTTACAGACAGGGAGAATCTACAATGAGCAGTTCTTC | TRBJ2-1 | TRBD1 | few | TRBV20-1
CATRSGGGEQYF | TGTGCCACCAGGTCGGGCGGGGGAGAGCAGTACTTC | TRBJ2-7 | TRBD2 | few | TRBV24-1
CASSQDLGDFTDTQYF | TGCGCCAGCAGCCAAGATTTAGGGGACTTCACAGATACGCAGTATTTT | TRBJ2-3 | - | few | TRBV4-1
CASSSGFGELFF | TGTGCCAGCAGCTCAGGGTTCGGGGAGCTGTTTTTT | TRBJ2-2 | - | many | TRBV7-2
CASSPRPGANEQYF | TGTGCCAGCAGCCCCCGTCCGGGAGCCAACGAGCAGTACTTC | TRBJ2-7 | - | few | TRBV7-2
CASTLDRVGGYTF | TGTGCCAGTACCCTAGACAGGGTGGGTGGCTACACCTTC | TRBJ1-2 | TRBD1 | many | TRBV19
CASSLAPPEQYF | TGTGCCAGCAGTTTAGCGCCCCCAGAGCAGTACTTC | TRBJ2-7 | - | many | TRBV12-3/TRBV12-4
CASMSPDIYGYTF | TGTGCCAGCATGAGTCCCGATATCTATGGCTACACCTTC | TRBJ1-2 | - | - | TRBV9
CASREMDRDNSPLHF | TGTGCCAGCCGGGAGATGGACCGAGATAATTCACCCCTCCACTTT | TRBJ1-6 | - | - | TRBV12-3/TRBV12-4
CASSFRTGYTGYTF | TGTGCCAGCAGTTTTCGGACAGGGTACACAGGCTACACCTTC | TRBJ1-2 | TRBD1 | - | TRBV12-3/TRBV12-4
CASNPSRGTGDEKLFF | TGTGCCAGCAACCCGTCCAGGGGGACAGGGGATGAAAAACTGTTTTTT | TRBJ1-4 | TRBD1 | - | TRBV2
CASWRTGGDYGYTF | TGTGCCAGCTGGAGGACAGGGGGCGACTATGGCTACACCTTC | TRBJ1-2 | TRBD1 | few | TRBV7-9
CASSRERSYEQYF | TGTGCCAGCAGCAGGGAGCGCTCCTACGAGCAGTACTTC | TRBJ2-7 | - | few | TRBV6-1
CASSLNTGEQYF | TGTGCCAGCAGTTTGAACACGGGCGAGCAGTACTTC | TRBJ2-7 | - | many | TRBV12-3/TRBV12-4
CASTLKGWGASDTGELFF | TGTGCCAGCACCCTTAAGGGGTGGGGGGCGTCGGACACCGGGGAGCTGTTTTTT | TRBJ2-2 | - | many | TRBV6-1
CASSQARTGRNTIYF | TGTGCCAGCAGCCAAGCCCGGACAGGGAGAAACACCATATATTTT | TRBJ1-3 | TRBD1 | many | TRBV4-2
CASSPTKGFLSTDTQYF | TGTGCCAGCAGCCCGACAAAGGGGTTCCTTAGCACAGATACGCAGTATTTT | TRBJ2-3 | - | - | TRBV7-8
CSVGLSYEQYF | TGCAGCGTGGGACTCTCCTACGAGCAGTACTTC | TRBJ2-7 | - | many | TRBV29-1
CSAYTGVNEQFF | TGCAGTGCATACACGGGAGTCAATGAGCAGTTCTTC | TRBJ2-1 | - | medium-sized | TRBV20-1
CASSYLRLGAAGELFF | TGTGCCAGCAGTTACTTGCGACTAGGGGCCGCCGGGGAGCTGTTTTTT | TRBJ2-2 | - | few | TRBV6-5
CASSPPTRGTDTQYF | TGTGCCAGCAGCCCCCCCACCAGGGGTACAGATACGCAGTATTTT | TRBJ2-3 | - | - | TRBV7-8
CASSLGGQVLEAFF | TGTGCCAGCAGCTTAGGGGGACAGGTGCTGGAGGCTTTCTTT | TRBJ1-1 | TRBD1 | few | TRBV7-6
CASSLGSILEETQYF | TGTGCCAGCAGTTTAGGTAGTATCTTAGAAGAGACCCAGTACTTC | TRBJ2-5 | - | few | TRBV28
CASNGQGTDTQYF | TGTGCCAGCAACGGACAGGGGACAGATACGCAGTATTTT | TRBJ2-3 | TRBD1 | few | TRBV2
CASSPTGGQGRPIYTF | TGTGCCAGCAGCCCAACGGGGGGACAGGGGCGACCAATCTACACCTTC | TRBJ1-2 | TRBD1 | few | TRBV7-9
CSARLEPLQYF | TGCAGTGCTAGACTTGAACCCCTTCAGTACTTC | TRBJ2-4 | - | many | TRBV20-1
CSARDRVAGYTDTQYF | TGCAGTGCTAGAGATAGGGTAGCGGGATACACAGATACGCAGTATTTT | TRBJ2-3 | TRBD2 | many | TRBV20-1
CASSLARTGGAPNTGELFF | TGTGCCAGCAGCTTGGCCAGGACAGGGGGCGCCCCGAACACCGGGGAGCTGTTTTTT | TRBJ2-2 | TRBD1 | - | TRBV5-6
CASSQAQGQGATANTGELFF | TGCGCCAGCAGCCAAGCCCAGGGACAGGGGGCCACCGCGAACACCGGGGAGCTGTTTTTT | TRBJ2-2 | TRBD1 | many | TRBV4-1
CSATDRGNTIYF | TGCAGTGCTACGGACAGGGGAAACACCATATATTTT | TRBJ1-3 | TRBD1 | - | TRBV20-1
CSARIRVAAGYEQYF | TGCAGTGCTAGGATTCGCGTGGCCGCAGGATACGAGCAGTACTTC | TRBJ2-7 | - | - | TRBV20-1
CASSDLFAGRGTGELFF | TGTGCCAGCAGCGATCTCTTCGCGGGGCGGGGCACCGGGGAGCTGTTTTTT | TRBJ2-2 | - | medium-sized | TRBV12-3/TRBV12-4
CSARDGAVAFF | TGCAGTGCTAGAGATGGGGCAGTGGCTTTCTTT | TRBJ1-1 | - | many | TRBV20-1
CAWNPPGLGSNQPQHF | TGTGCCTGGAATCCTCCGGGCCTGGGGAGCAATCAGCCCCAGCATTTT | TRBJ1-5 | - | - | TRBV30
CSAPRTGGSGNTIYF | TGCAGTGCTCCTAGGACAGGCGGCTCTGGAAACACCATATATTTT | TRBJ1-3 | TRBD1 | many | TRBV20-1
CASRLSSNTGELFF | TGTGCCAGCAGATTATCCTCGAACACCGGGGAGCTGTTTTTT | TRBJ2-2 | - | few | TRBV11-3
CSARGGLAGVDEQFF | TGCAGTGCTAGAGGGGGACTAGCGGGAGTTGATGAGCAGTTCTTC | TRBJ2-1 | TRBD2 | - | TRBV20-1
CASSLVFPPDYGYTF | TGTGCCAGCAGCTTAGTTTTTCCGCCGGACTATGGCTACACCTTC | TRBJ1-2 | - | few | TRBV7-2
CASSFAGSLETQYF | TGTGCCAGCAGTTTCGCAGGGTCGTTAGAGACCCAGTACTTC | TRBJ2-5 | - | - | TRBV12-3/TRBV12-4
CASSPWGTRPGELFF | TGTGCCAGCAGCCCGTGGGGTACACGGCCCGGGGAGCTGTTTTTT | TRBJ2-2 | - | - | TRBV5-5
CASRPDRWNEKLFF | TGTGCCAGCAGACCTGACAGGTGGAATGAAAAACTGTTTTTT | TRBJ1-4 | - | - | TRBV2
CATTTGAGGPYEQYF | TGTGCCACCACTACGGGGGCGGGAGGGCCCTACGAGCAGTACTTC | TRBJ2-7 | TRBD2 | - | TRBV19
CSVEDPGSTDTQYF | TGCAGCGTTGAAGATCCCGGAAGCACAGATACGCAGTATTTT | TRBJ2-3 | - | many | TRBV29-1
CASSYSHGGPEAFF | TGTGCCAGCAGTTACTCGCACGGGGGCCCTGAAGCTTTCTTT | TRBJ1-1 | - | many | TRBV6-5
CASSLSDTRVGYTF | TGTGCCAGCAGCTTGAGCGACACACGAGTCGGCTACACCTTC | TRBJ1-2 | - | many | TRBV5-5
CSATKGQGYEQYF | TGCAGTGCTACAAAAGGACAGGGCTACGAGCAGTACTTC | TRBJ2-7 | TRBD1 | many | TRBV20-1